This T cell receptor beta chain was identified in a study of T cell responses to AZD1222 COVID-19 vaccine. The study's findings and limits: Repertoire sampling was restricted to post-peak T cell response timepoints. Nearly half of spike-specific TCRs reportedly target unmutated variant regions. Compared with day 0, the breadth and depth of the Spike-specific TCR repertoire rose significantly after two doses of AZD1222.

The CDR3 is made up of 13 amino acids. Per the germline V gene, CDR1 is MNHEY and CDR2 is SVGAGI. Trimming shortened V by 2 bases and J by 6 bases, and 7 bases separated the two germline ends. Comment on this clone: Antigen specificity is unknown.

Only in-frame clones appear in the TCRdb table, and some are missing; sequencing was by immunoSEQ multiplex PCR. The sample includes 100,000 to 150,000 clones, roughly 89% seen only once; the top ten take over 8.5%. The rearrangement links TRBV6-5 to TRBJ2-2; no firm D call. The input for sequencing was peripheral blood, taken on day 0 of MenACWY control vaccination. This receptor was obtained from an adult in good health. CDR3 region: CASSYDGSGELFF. For the CDR3, the DNA is TGTGCCAGCAGTTACGACGGTTCCGGGGAGCTGTTTTTT.